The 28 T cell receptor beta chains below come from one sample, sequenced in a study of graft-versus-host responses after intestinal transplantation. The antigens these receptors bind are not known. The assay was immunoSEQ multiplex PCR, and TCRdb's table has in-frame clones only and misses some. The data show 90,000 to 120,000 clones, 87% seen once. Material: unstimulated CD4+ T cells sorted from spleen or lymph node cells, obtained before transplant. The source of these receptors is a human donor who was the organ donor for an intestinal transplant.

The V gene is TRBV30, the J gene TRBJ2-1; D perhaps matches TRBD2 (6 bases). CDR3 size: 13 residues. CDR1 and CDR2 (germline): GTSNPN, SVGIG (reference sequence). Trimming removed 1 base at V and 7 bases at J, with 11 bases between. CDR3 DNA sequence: TGTGCCTGGAGTGGGTGGGGGAGGAATGAGCAGTTCTTC. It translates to CAWSGWGRNEQFF.

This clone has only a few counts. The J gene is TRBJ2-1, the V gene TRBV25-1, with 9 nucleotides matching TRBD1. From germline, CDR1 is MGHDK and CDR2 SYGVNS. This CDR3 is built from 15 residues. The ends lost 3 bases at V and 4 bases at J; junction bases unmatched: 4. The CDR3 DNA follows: TGTGCCAGCAGTGACCGGGACAGGGCATACAATGAGCAGTTCTTC. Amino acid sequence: CASSDRDRAYNEQFF.

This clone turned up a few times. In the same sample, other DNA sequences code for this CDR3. The CDR3 nucleotides are TGTGCCAGCAGTGTGTTGGGCGGGTACTACGAGCAGTACTTC. Its translation: CASSVLGGYYEQYF. The chain combines TRBV6-5 with TRBJ2-7; perhaps TRBD2 as D (5 bases). CDR3 length equals 14 residues. Trimming pared 5 bases from V and 3 bases from J, leaving 14 bases between. Germline CDR1 MNHEY, CDR2 SVGAGI.

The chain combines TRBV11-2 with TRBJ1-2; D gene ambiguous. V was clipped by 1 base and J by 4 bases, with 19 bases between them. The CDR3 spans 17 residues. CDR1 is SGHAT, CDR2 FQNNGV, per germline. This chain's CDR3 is CASSLVGRTQDSYGYTF. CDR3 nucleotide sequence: TGTGCCAGCAGCTTAGTCGGGCGGACCCAGGATAGCTATGGCTACACCTTC.

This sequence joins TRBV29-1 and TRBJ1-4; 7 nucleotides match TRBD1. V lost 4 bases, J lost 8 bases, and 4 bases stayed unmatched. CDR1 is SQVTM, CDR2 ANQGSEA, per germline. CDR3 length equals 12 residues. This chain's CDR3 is CSVGQGYEKLFF. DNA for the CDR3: TGCAGCGTTGGACAGGGTTACGAAAAACTGTTTTTT.

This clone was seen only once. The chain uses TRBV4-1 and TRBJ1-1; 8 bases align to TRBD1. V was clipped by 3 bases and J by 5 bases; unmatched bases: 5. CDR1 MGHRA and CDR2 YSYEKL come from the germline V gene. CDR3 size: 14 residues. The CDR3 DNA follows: TGCGCCAGCAGCCAGGAAAACAGGGGGACTGAAGCTTTCTTT. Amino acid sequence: CASSQENRGTEAFF.

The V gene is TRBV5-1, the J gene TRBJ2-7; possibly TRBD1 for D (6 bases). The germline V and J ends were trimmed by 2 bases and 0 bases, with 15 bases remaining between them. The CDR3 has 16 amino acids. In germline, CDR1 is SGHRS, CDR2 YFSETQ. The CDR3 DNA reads TGCGCCAGCAGCTTAGAAAGAGACAGGACCTCCTACGAGCAGTACTTC. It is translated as CASSLERDRTSYEQYF. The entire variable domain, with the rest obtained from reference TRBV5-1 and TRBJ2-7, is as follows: KAGVTQTPRYLIKTRGQQVTLSCSPISGHRSVSWYQQTPGQGLQFLFEYFSETQRNKGNFPGRFSGRQFSNSRSEMNVSTLELGDSALYLCASSLERDRTSYEQYFGPGTRLTVT.

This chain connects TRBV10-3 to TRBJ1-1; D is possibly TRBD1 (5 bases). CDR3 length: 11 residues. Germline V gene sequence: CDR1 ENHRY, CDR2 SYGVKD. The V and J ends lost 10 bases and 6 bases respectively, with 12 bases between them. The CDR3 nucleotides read TGTGCCACTGGGGGGGTTGCTGAAGCTTTCTTT. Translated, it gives CATGGVAEAFF.

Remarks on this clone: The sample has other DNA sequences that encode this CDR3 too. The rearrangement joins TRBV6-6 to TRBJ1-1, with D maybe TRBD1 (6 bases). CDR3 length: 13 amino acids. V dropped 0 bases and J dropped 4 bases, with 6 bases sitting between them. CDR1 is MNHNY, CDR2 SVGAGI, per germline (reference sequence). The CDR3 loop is CASSYSGGTEAFF. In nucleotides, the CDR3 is TGTGCCAGCAGTTACTCAGGGGGCACTGAAGCTTTCTTT.

This CDR3 reads CSVEGRFMNTEAFF. DNA of the CDR3: TGCAGCGTGGAGGGACGGTTCATGAACACTGAAGCTTTCTTT. The chain combines TRBV29-1 with TRBJ1-1; D might be TRBD1 (5 bases). Trimming shortened V by 6 bases and J by 0 bases, and 14 bases separated the two germline ends. The CDR3 is made up of 14 amino acids. Germline CDR1 SQVTM, CDR2 ANQGSEA.

The CDR3 bases are TGTGCCAGTAGTATAACGACAGGGGGCAACTATGGCTACACCTTC. The encoded protein is CASSITTGGNYGYTF. The rearrangement links TRBV19 to TRBJ1-2; 10 bases are a match to TRBD1. CDR3 size: 15 residues. J was trimmed by 2 bases and V by 2 bases; bases with no gene match: 2. The germline CDR1 and CDR2 sequences are LNHDA and SQIVND (reference sequence). Combining the CDR3 with reference TRBV19 and TRBJ1-2 gives the whole variable domain DGGITQSPKYLFRKEGQNVTLSCEQNLNHDAMYWYRQDPGQGLRLIYYSQIVNDFQKGDIAEGYSVSREKKESFPLTVTSAQKNPTAFYLCASSITTGGNYGYTFGSGTRLTVV.

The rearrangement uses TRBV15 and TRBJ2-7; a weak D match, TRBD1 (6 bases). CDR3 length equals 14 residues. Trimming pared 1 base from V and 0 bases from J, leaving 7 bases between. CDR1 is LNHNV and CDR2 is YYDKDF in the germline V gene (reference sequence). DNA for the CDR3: TGTGCCACCAGCAGAGGGGGGCTCTCCTACGAGCAGTACTTC. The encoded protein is CATSRGGLSYEQYF.

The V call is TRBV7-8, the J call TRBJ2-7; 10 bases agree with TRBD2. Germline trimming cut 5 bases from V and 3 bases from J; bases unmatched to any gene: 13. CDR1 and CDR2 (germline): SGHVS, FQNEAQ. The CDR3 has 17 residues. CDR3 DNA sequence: TGTGCCAGCAGCCTTCTGATAGGGACTAGCGTCGGCTACGAGCAGTACTTC. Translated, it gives CASSLLIGTSVGYEQYF.

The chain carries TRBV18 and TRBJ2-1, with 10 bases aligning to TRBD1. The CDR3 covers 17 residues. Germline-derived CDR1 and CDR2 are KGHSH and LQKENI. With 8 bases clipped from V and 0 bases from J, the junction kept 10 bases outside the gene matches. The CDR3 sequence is CASRPRGQGSSYNEQFF. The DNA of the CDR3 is TGTGCCAGCAGACCCAGGGGACAGGGGAGCTCCTACAATGAGCAGTTCTTC.

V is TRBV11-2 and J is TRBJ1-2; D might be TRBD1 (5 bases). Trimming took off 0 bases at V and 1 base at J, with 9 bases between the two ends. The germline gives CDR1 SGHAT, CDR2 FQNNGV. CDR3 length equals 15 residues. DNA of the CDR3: TGTGCCAGCAGCTTAGACCGTGGGGGTAACTATGGCTACACCTTC. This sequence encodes CASSLDRGGNYGYTF.

The CDR3 loop is CASSLQGNYGYTF. Written as DNA, the CDR3 is TGTGCCAGCAGCCTACAGGGAAACTATGGCTACACCTTC. The chain employs TRBV6-1 and TRBJ1-2, with a possible D match to TRBD1 (6 bases). Trimming stripped 6 bases from V and 2 bases from J, with 10 bases between. The CDR3 is made up of 13 amino acids. Germline V gene lookup returns CDR1 MNHNS and CDR2 SASEGT.

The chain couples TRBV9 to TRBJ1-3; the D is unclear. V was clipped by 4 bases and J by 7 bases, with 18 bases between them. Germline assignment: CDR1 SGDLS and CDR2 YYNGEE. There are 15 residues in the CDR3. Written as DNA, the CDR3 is TGTGCCAGCAGCCCCATCGGGGTGGGGTGGAACACCATATATTTT. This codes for CASSPIGVGWNTIYF.

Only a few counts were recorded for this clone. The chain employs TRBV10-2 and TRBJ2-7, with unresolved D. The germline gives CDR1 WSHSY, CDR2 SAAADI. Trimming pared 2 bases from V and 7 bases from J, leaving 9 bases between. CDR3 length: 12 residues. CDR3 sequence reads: CASSELKGEQYF. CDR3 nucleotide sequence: TGCGCCAGCAGTGAGCTAAAGGGTGAGCAGTACTTC.

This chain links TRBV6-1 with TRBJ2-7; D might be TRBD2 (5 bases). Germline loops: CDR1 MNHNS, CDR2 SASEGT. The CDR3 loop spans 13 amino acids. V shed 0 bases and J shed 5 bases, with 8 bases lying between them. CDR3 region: CASSEALGDEQYF. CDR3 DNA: TGTGCCAGCAGTGAAGCCCTCGGGGACGAGCAGTACTTC.

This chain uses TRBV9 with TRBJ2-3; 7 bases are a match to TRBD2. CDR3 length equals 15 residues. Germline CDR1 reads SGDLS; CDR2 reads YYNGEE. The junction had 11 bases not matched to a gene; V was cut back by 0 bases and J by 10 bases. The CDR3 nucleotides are TGTGCCAGCAGCGTAGCTGACGGGGGGTCTCTTTCGCAGTATTTT. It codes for CASSVADGGSLSQYF.

The chain's CDR3 is CASSRSDRDGHGYTF. The CDR3 bases are TGTGCCAGCAGCAGATCCGACAGGGACGGCCATGGCTACACCTTC. J is TRBJ1-2 and V is TRBV6-5; 7 nucleotides align to TRBD1. V shed 6 bases and J 6 bases; nucleotides not matched to a gene: 13. The CDR3 loop spans 15 amino acids. The germline CDR1 and CDR2 sequences are MNHEY and SVGAGI.

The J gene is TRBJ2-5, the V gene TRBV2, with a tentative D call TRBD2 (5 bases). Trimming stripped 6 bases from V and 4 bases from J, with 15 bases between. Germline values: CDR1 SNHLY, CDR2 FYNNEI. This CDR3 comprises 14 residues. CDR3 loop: CASSGRASGETQYF. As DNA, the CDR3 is TGTGCCAGCAGCGGACGGGCAAGCGGAGAGACCCAGTACTTC.

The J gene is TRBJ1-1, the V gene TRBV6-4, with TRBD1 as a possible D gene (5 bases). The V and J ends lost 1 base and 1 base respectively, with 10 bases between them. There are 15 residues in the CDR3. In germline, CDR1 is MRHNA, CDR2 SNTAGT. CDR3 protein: CASSDFKDKNTEAFF. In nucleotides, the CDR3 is TGTGCCAGCAGTGACTTCAAGGACAAGAACACTGAAGCTTTCTTT.

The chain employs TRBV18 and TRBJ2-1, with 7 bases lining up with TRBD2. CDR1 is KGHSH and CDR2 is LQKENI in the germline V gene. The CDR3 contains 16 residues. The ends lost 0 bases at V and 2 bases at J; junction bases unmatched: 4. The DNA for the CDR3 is TGTGCCAGCTCACCACCGTGGGGGGGTGCCTACAATGAGCAGTTCTTC. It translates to CASSPPWGGAYNEQFF.

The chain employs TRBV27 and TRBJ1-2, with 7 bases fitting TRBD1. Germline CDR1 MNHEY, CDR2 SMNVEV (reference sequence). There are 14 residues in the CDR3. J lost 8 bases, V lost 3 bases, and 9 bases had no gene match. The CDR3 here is CASSLVKGAGGYTF. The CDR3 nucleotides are TGTGCCAGCAGTTTGGTGAAGGGGGCAGGCGGCTACACCTTC.

The DNA for the CDR3 is TGTGCCAGCAGTGAAGCAGTCGGACAATCGACGGTGTACGAGCAGTACTTC. It translates to CASSEAVGQSTVYEQYF. The V call is TRBV6-1, the J call TRBJ2-5, with D perhaps matching TRBD1 (5 bases). The end of the DNA aligns better with TRBJ2-7, so the J call may be wrong. This CDR3 has 17 amino acids. The germline V gene has CDR1 MNHNS and CDR2 SASEGT.

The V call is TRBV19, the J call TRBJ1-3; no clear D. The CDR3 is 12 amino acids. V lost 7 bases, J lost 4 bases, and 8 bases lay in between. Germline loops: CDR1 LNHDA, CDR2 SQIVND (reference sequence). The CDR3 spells CASIGRGNTIYF. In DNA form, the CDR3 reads TGTGCCAGTATCGGACGGGGAAACACCATATATTTT.

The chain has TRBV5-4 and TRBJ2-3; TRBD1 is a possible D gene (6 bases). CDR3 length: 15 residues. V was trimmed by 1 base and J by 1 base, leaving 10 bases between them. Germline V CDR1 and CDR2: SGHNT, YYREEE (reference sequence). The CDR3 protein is CASSLFYRGTDTQYF. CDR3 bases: TGTGCCAGCAGCTTGTTCTACAGGGGCACAGATACGCAGTATTTT.